Described below is a single T cell receptor (beta chain) sequence and its context. The record originates from a study of blood T cell repertoires in COVID-19. The CDR3 consists of 16 residues. The study counted Cohort 3 donors as recovered given two negative PCRs, clearance, or symptom resolution. Measured with immunoSEQ multiplex PCR; TCRdb has only the in-frame clones, and not every one. The data contain around 130,000 clones, approximately 86% of them singletons. The receptor was isolated from a woman between 50 and 59 years old who had recovered from COVID-19. This sequence joins TRBV1 and TRBJ1-5; the table's TRBD1 call for D was not verified on the DNA. TRBV1 is a known pseudogene. Input material: PBMCs or T cells enriched from blood (not recorded which). The CDR3 sequence: CTSSHNGTASNQPQHF. In nucleotides, the CDR3 is TGCACCAGCAGTCATAACGGGACAGCTAGCAATCAGCCCCAGCATTTT.